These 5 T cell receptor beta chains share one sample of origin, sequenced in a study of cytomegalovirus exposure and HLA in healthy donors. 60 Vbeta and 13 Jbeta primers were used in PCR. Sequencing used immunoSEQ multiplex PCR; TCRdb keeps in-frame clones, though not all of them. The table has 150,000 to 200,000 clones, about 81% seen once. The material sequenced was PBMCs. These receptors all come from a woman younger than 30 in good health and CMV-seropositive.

The CDR3 nucleotides are TGTGCCAGCAGTGAGGTCCAGGGGGTCGAGCAGTACGTC. Translating it yields CASSEVQGVEQYV. This chain uses TRBV6-1 with TRBJ2-7; 7 bases are a match to TRBD1. The germline gives CDR1 MNHNS, CDR2 SASEGT. Losses at the gene ends were 3 bases for V and 6 bases for J; bases not matched to a gene: 5. The CDR3 totals 13 residues.

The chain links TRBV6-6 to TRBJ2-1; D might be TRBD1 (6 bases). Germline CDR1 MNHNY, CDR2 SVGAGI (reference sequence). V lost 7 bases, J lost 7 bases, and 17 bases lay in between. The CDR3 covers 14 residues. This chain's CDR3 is CASNEQGMGNEQFF. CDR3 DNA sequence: TGTGCCAGCAACGAACAGGGAATGGGGAATGAGCAGTTCTTC.

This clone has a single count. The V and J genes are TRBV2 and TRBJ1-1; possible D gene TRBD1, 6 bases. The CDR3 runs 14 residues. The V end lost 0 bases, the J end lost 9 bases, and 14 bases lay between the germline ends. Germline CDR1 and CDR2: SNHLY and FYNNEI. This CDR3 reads CASSEASQGTKAFF. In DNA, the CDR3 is TGTGCCAGCAGTGAAGCCAGTCAGGGGACGAAAGCTTTCTTT.

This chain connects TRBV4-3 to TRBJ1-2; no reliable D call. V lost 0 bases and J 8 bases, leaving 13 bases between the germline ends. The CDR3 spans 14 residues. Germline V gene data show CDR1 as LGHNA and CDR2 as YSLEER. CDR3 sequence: CASSQDPEERGYTF. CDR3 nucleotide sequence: TGCGCCAGCAGCCAAGATCCGGAGGAGCGAGGCTACACCTTC.

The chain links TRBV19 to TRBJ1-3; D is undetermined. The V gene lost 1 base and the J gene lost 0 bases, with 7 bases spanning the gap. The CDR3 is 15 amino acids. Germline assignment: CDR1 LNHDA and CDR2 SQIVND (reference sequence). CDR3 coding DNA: TGTGCCAGTAGTATAGTGAGAAGCTCTGGAAACACCATATATTTT. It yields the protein CASSIVRSSGNTIYF. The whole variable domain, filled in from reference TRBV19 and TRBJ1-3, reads DGGITQSPKYLFRKEGQNVTLSCEQNLNHDAMYWYRQDPGQGLRLIYYSQIVNDFQKGDIAEGYSVSREKKESFPLTVTSAQKNPTAFYLCASSIVRSSGNTIYFGEGSWLTVV.